In its sample, the clone carrying this TCR beta chain was seen once. What it recognizes is unknown. RNA totalling roughly 0.45 to 1 ug underwent reverse transcription with random hexamers. One entry per CDR3 protein results from TCRdb running MiXCR on the immunoSEQ multiplex PCR reads. The table has more than 150,000 distinct CDR3 sequences, about 95% seen once; the top ten hold approximately 0.15%. This sample stems from a study of CD8 T cells in Susac syndrome. Broader study findings: In Susac syndrome, CD8+ expansion was highest in TEMRA and active disease.

Sequencing used CD8+ T cells from PBMCs. This sequence originates from a human donor with Susac syndrome.

The CDR3 DNA reads as TGCAGTGCTTGGGGTCTTACGTATGGCTACACCTTC. It yields the protein CSAWGLTYGYTF. The V gene is TRBV20-1, the J gene TRBJ1-2; D ambiguous. Trimming pared 5 bases from V and 5 bases from J, leaving 12 bases between. CDR1 DFQATT and CDR2 SNEGSKA come from the germline V gene (reference sequence). This CDR3 contains 12 residues.